Here is one TCR beta chain with its context. The junction differs from germline at one of its ends, possibly a read error. The record originates from a study of blood T cell repertoires in COVID-19. The CDR3 is made up of 15 amino acids. The germline CDR1 and CDR2 sequences are SSHAT and FNYEAQ (reference sequence). This table comes from immunoSEQ multiplex PCR, and its TCRdb copy is limited to in-frame clones, with some not included. Among roughly 200,000 clones listed, 85% were seen once. Source material: PBMCs or T cells enriched from blood (not recorded which). The origin of this receptor is a man in his forties who had recovered from COVID-19. The chain is built from TRBV7-7 and TRBJ2-1; no clear D. The DNA for the CDR3 is TGTGCTAGCAGCTTATCCGTGAGCTCCTACAATGAGCAGTTCTTC. This codes for CASSLSVSSYNEQFF.